Here is one T cell receptor beta chain with its context. The PCR had 60 Vbeta and 13 Jbeta primers. Profiling relied on immunoSEQ multiplex PCR, and the TCRdb table lists in-frame clones only, not all of them. The sample yields under 85,000 clones, of which the top ten take up approximately 15%. The CDR3 totals 17 residues. V shed 3 bases, J shed 2 bases, and the junction held 11 bases outside the gene matches. Germline CDR1 and CDR2: GTSNPN and SVGIG (reference sequence). This entry belongs to a study of cytomegalovirus exposure and HLA in healthy donors. Study in general: An earlier analysis identified approximately 110 million unique TCR beta sequences in about 179 million T cells.

The V call is TRBV30, the J call TRBJ2-1; 9 bases are shared with TRBD1. This TCR was recovered from a boy younger than 18 in good health and CMV-seronegative. The material sequenced was PBMCs. The CDR3 reads CAWSPRTGVFTYNEQFF. The CDR3 bases are TGTGCCTGGAGCCCGAGGACAGGGGTCTTCACCTACAATGAGCAGTTCTTC.